This TCR beta chain is drawn from a study of CD8+CD57+ T cells in acquired aplastic anemia. Germline CDR1 reads SGDLS; CDR2 reads YYNGEE. The CDR3 is 15 residues long. Trimming took off 0 bases at V and 4 bases at J, with 10 bases between the two ends. TCR beta VDJ and CDR3 were profiled, and genomic DNA was the template. MiXCR, applied by TCRdb to the reads, yields one record per CDR3 protein. The repertoire holds about 160,000 distinct CDR3 sequences, with around 50% as singletons. This clonotype was counted at least ten times. The patients chosen for sequencing had shown expansion of CD8+CD57+ cells (detected by flow cytometry).

The chain combines TRBV9 with TRBJ2-2, with D hard to call. The sequenced material came from sorted CD4+, CD8+, or CD8+CD57+ T cells (not recorded which) from PBMCs. The receptor's source is a human donor with aplastic anemia. The CDR3 DNA sequence: TGTGCCAGCAGCGTAGCTACTTGGGGCACCGGGGAGCTGTTTTTT. Encoded protein: CASSVATWGTGELFF. Based on the CDR3 plus reference TRBV9 and TRBJ2-2, the full variable domain is DSGVTQTPKHLITATGQRVTLRCSPRSGDLSVYWYQQSLDQGLQFLIQYYNGEERAKGNILERFSAQQFPDLHSELNLSSLELGDSALYFCASSVATWGTGELFFGEGSRLTVL.